The clone carrying this T cell receptor beta chain was detected a few times. No antigen is known for it. These data belong to a study of cytomegalovirus exposure and HLA in healthy donors. Across the study: Among fewer than 500 genotyped donors, 65% to 90% fell in the Caucasian-associated ancestry cluster. Findings and caveats of the study: An analysis was carried out at a later point. It showed that HLA-associated TCR beta chains were more clonally expanded than equally common non-associated chains.

In nominal health when sampled, donors likely had unrecorded immune exposures nonetheless. The V end was cut by 1 base, the J end by 5 bases, with 12 bases between. This CDR3 comprises 14 residues. The germline V gene has CDR1 SGHDT and CDR2 YYEEEE. The PCR used 60 Vbeta and 13 Jbeta primers. The data were produced by immunoSEQ multiplex PCR, yet TCRdb's version contains in-frame clones alone and is incomplete. The top ten clones hold about 8.1% of a sample with some 130,000 clones, 82% of them seen once. The V and J genes are TRBV5-6 and TRBJ2-5; possible D gene TRBD1, 5 bases. The sequencing input was PBMCs. The receptor comes from a woman between 50 and 59 years old in good health and CMV-seropositive. Here the CDR3 DNA reads TGTGCCAGCAGCTTGTTGAGGACAAGGGAGACCCAGTACTTC. This encodes CASSLLRTRETQYF.